Below are 24 T cell receptor beta chains sequenced from a single sample in a study of T cells in Graves' hyperthyroidism and ophthalmopathy. The CDR3 regions of TCR beta were amplified from RNA transcripts. The TCR CDR3 was amplified in a first-round RT-PCR using the HTBI primer set. One entry per CDR3 protein results from TCRdb running MiXCR on the multiplex PCR reads. The sample holds roughly 570,000 distinct CDR3 sequences, about 43% seen once. Sequencing was performed on peripheral blood or thyroid tissue (not recorded which). The receptor source for this set is an adult woman with Graves' disease, either hyperthyroidism or ophthalmopathy (not recorded which).

This clonotype was recorded many times. V and J are TRBV29-1 and TRBJ2-2, with D perhaps TRBD1 (5 bases). Trimming stripped 0 bases from V and 7 bases from J, with 9 bases between. The germline V gene has CDR1 SQVTM and CDR2 ANQGSEA. CDR3 length equals 13 residues. CDR3 loop: CSVEDKGFGELFF. The CDR3 nucleotides read TGCAGCGTTGAAGATAAGGGGTTCGGGGAGCTGTTTTTT.

This clonotype was recorded only once. The chain employs TRBV2 and TRBJ1-1; the match to TRBD1 covers 7 bases. The CDR3 contains 13 residues. Trimming at V came to 4 bases and at J to 13 bases, leaving 12 bases not matched to a gene. Germline V gives CDR1 SNHLY, CDR2 FYNNEI. CDR3 DNA: TGTGCCAGCAGTGCGGGGACAGCCGACCTTGTTTTCTTT. Translation: CASSAGTADLVFF.

This clonotype was seen ten or more times. This rearrangement joins TRBV7-9 to TRBJ1-6; 7 bases map to TRBD1. The CDR3 consists of 16 residues. The V gene end was trimmed by 3 bases and the J gene end by 9 bases; junction bases not matched to a gene: 11. CDR1 is SEHNR and CDR2 is FQNEAQ in the germline V gene (reference sequence). CDR3 residues: CASSFKQGMGGSPLHF. DNA of the CDR3: TGTGCCAGCAGCTTCAAACAGGGGATGGGTGGTTCACCCCTCCACTTT.

V and J are TRBV20-1 and TRBJ2-2, with 12 bases identical to TRBD2. This CDR3 spans 16 amino acids. Trimming cost V 4 bases and J 6 bases; bases outside gene matches: 9. Looked up from germline, CDR1 is DFQATT and CDR2 is SNEGSKA (reference sequence). CDR3 protein: CSAKSTSGSQAGELFF. The CDR3 DNA follows: TGCAGTGCTAAATCGACTAGCGGGAGCCAGGCCGGGGAGCTGTTTTTT.

This clonotype was found many times. This chain joins TRBV7-9 and TRBJ2-7, with D possibly matching TRBD1 (6 bases). V shed 5 bases and J shed 5 bases, with 19 bases lying between them. Germline CDR1 reads SEHNR; CDR2 reads FQNEAQ (reference sequence). The CDR3 runs to 15 residues. CDR3 bases: TGTGCCAGCAGCCCAGGGGCAGGGTTTGACGACGAGCAGTACTTC. Encoded protein: CASSPGAGFDDEQYF. The full variable domain, with the rest looked up from reference TRBV7-9 and TRBJ2-7, is DTGVSQNPRHKITKRGQNVTFRCDPISEHNRLYWYRQTLGQGPEFLTYFQNEAQLEKSRLLSDRFSAERPKGSFSTLEIQRTEQGDSAMYLCASSPGAGFDDEQYFGPGTRLTVT.

This clonotype showed up just a few times. The chain couples TRBV7-3 to TRBJ1-1, with 9 bases fitting TRBD1. The CDR3 loop spans 14 amino acids. J gave up 3 bases and V 6 bases, and 5 bases lay outside the gene matches. Germline-derived CDR1 and CDR2 are SGHTA and FQGTGA. CDR3 in DNA: TGTGCCAGCAGTCAAGACAGGGGGGACACTGAAGCTTTCTTT. Protein product: CASSQDRGDTEAFF.

The gene calls are TRBV2 and TRBJ1-3, with a possible D match to TRBD1 (6 bases). Germline CDR1 is SNHLY and CDR2 is FYNNEI. This CDR3 is built from 13 residues. V lost 8 bases, J lost 4 bases, and 12 bases lay in between. CDR3 sequence (DNA): TGTGCCAGCGGGGACATAGGGGGAAACACCATATATTTT. Translated: CASGDIGGNTIYF.

As regards this clonotype: It may be a read error: a sequence one base away is much more abundant. The chain recombines TRBV10-3 with TRBJ2-7; TRBD2 aligns across 8 bases. The CDR3 spans 15 residues. The ends lost 6 bases at V and 2 bases at J; junction bases unmatched: 9. Germline assignment: CDR1 ENHRY and CDR2 SYGVKD. The CDR3 DNA reads TGTGCCATCAGCCTTAGCGGGAATACCGCCTACGAGCAGTACTTC. It codes for CAISLSGNTAYEQYF.

This clonotype appeared many times. The chain carries TRBV5-6 and TRBJ2-5; D uncertain. Germline CDR1 SGHDT, CDR2 YYEEEE. The CDR3 extends over 13 amino acids. The V and J ends lost 3 bases and 0 bases respectively, with 6 bases between them. The CDR3 region is CASSSTNQETQYF. The CDR3, as DNA: TGTGCCAGCAGCTCGACAAACCAAGAGACCCAGTACTTC.

In its sample, this clonotype was seen many times. This chain connects TRBV5-8 to TRBJ2-2; maybe TRBD1 (6 bases). CDR1 and CDR2 (germline): SGHTS, YDEGEE. This CDR3 region has 14 residues. The V and J ends lost 9 bases and 4 bases respectively, with 16 bases between them. The CDR3 DNA reads TGTGCCACCTCACGTCCACAGGGCACCGGGGAGCTGTTTTTT. This codes for CATSRPQGTGELFF. The variable domain in full, completed from reference TRBV5-8 and TRBJ2-2, reads EAGVTQSPTHLIKTRGQQATLRCSPISGHTSVYWYQQALGLGLQFLLWYDEGEERNRGNFPPRFSGRQFPNYSSELNVNALELEDSALYLCATSRPQGTGELFFGEGSRLTVL.

This clonotype occurred many times. The rearrangement uses TRBV7-6 and TRBJ1-6, with a possible D match to TRBD1 (6 bases). The CDR3 sequence is 16 residues long. V gave up 5 bases and J gave up 9 bases, with 20 bases separating them. Germline assignment: CDR1 SGHVS and CDR2 FNYEAQ. CDR3 in DNA: TGTGCCAGCAGCCCTTCCGGGGGGCGAGTGGGTTCACCCCTCCACTTT. Protein: CASSPSGGRVGSPLHF.

This clonotype was counted at least ten times. V and J are TRBV27 and TRBJ1-5; no clear D gene. The germline CDR1 and CDR2 sequences are MNHEY and SMNVEV (reference sequence). Trimming shortened V by 5 bases and J by 6 bases, and 8 bases separated the two germline ends. This CDR3 has 12 residues. CDR3 residues: CASSTSGQPQHF. The DNA for the CDR3 is TGTGCCAGCAGTACGAGTGGTCAGCCCCAGCATTTT.

This chain links TRBV6-2 or TRBV6-3 with TRBJ2-5; D remains ambiguous. CDR1 is MNHEY, CDR2 SVGEGT, per germline. The CDR3 length is 14 residues. V was clipped by 6 bases and J by 1 base, with 12 bases between them. CDR3 sequence (DNA): TGTGCCAGCAGCCCCTATTTGCGCCAAGAGACCCAGTACTTC. The encoded protein is CASSPYLRQETQYF.

The CDR3 protein is CASKGNAEAFF. DNA of the CDR3: TGTGCCAGCAAGGGAAACGCTGAAGCTTTCTTT. V gene TRBV7-1 combines with J gene TRBJ1-1; D remains ambiguous. TRBV7-1 belongs to the ORF category, with a function that is uncertain. V was shortened by 7 bases and J by 6 bases, with 9 bases between the two germline ends. There are 11 residues in the CDR3.

The table lists this clonotype with many counts. J is TRBJ1-1 and V is TRBV3-1; the D is unclear. The ends were cut back, 0 bases at V and 11 bases at J, with 10 bases in the middle. The germline V gene has CDR1 LGHDT and CDR2 YNNKEL (reference sequence). The CDR3 is 12 amino acids. The CDR3 loop reads CASSQDYGAAFF. In DNA, the CDR3 is TGTGCCAGCAGCCAAGATTATGGTGCTGCTTTCTTT.

The chain carries TRBV14 and TRBJ1-2, with a possible D match to TRBD1 (5 bases). Germline V gene sequence: CDR1 SGHDN, CDR2 FVKESK. Between the trimmed V and J ends, which lost 0 bases and 5 bases, there was a span of 13 bases. The CDR3 is 15 amino acids. The CDR3 DNA follows: TGTGCCAGCAGCCAAGAGTACGGGGGGGGTTATGGCTACACCTTC. Protein product: CASSQEYGGGYGYTF.

This chain uses TRBV7-9 with TRBJ2-5; 11 nucleotides line up with TRBD1. The CDR3 has 14 amino acids. V lost 5 bases to trimming and J lost 7 bases; unmatched junction nucleotides: 6. Looked up from germline, CDR1 is SEHNR and CDR2 is FQNEAQ (reference sequence). The CDR3 DNA reads as TGTGCCAGCAGCCAGGACAGGGGGCGGTGGACCCAGTACTTC. Its translation: CASSQDRGRWTQYF.

There are many counts of this clonotype. The chain has TRBV7-2 and TRBJ2-7, with D unclear. Germline V gene lookup returns CDR1 SGHTA and CDR2 FQGNSA. This CDR3 has 13 residues. Trimming took 5 bases from V and 3 from J, leaving 11 bases between them. In DNA, the CDR3 is TGTGCCAGCAGCCGGTCGACCAACTACGAGCAGTACTTC. Amino acids: CASSRSTNYEQYF.

This chain connects TRBV20-1 to TRBJ2-5; D possibly matches TRBD1 or TRBD2 (5 bases each). The V gene's germline CDR1 is DFQATT and CDR2 SNEGSKA (reference sequence). Trimming left V 5 bases short and J 4 bases short, with 17 bases between. The CDR3 has 14 amino acids. CDR3 region: CSARLAGDRETQYF. The CDR3 bases are TGCAGTGCTCGACTCGCCGGGGACCGAGAGACCCAGTACTTC.

Notes on this clonotype: A much bigger clone sits one base away, suggesting this may be a read error. No conserved phenylalanine or tryptophan ends this CDR3, so it is likely a read error. This rearrangement joins TRBV4-1 to TRBJ1-6, with a tentative D call TRBD1 (5 bases). With 5 bases removed from V and 8 bases from J, the gap between germline ends came to 22 bases. Germline V CDR1 and CDR2: MGHRA, YSYEKL. The CDR3 is 17 residues long. CDR3 sequence: CASSLGRPGSRDSPLHL. The CDR3 region has the DNA TGCGCCAGCAGCTTGGGCAGGCCTGGCTCCAGGGATTCACCCCTCCACCTT.

This clonotype was seen ten or more times. The chain recombines TRBV20-1 with TRBJ2-7; D is undetermined. Germline V gene sequence: CDR1 DFQATT, CDR2 SNEGSKA (reference sequence). The V end was cut by 5 bases, the J end by 3 bases, with 14 bases between. The CDR3 sequence is 13 residues long. The chain's CDR3 is CSAVSWSLYEQYF. CDR3 DNA sequence: TGCAGTGCTGTAAGCTGGTCCCTCTACGAGCAGTACTTC.

This clonotype was counted many times. The V call is TRBV13, the J call TRBJ2-7; tentatively, D is TRBD1 or TRBD2 (5 bases each). This CDR3 is 15 amino acids long. The germline gives CDR1 PRHDT, CDR2 FYEKMQ (reference sequence). V lost 5 bases to trimming and J lost 1 base, with 15 bases between them. The CDR3 sequence is CASSHSGPGSYEQYF. The DNA for the CDR3 is TGTGCCAGCAGCCATTCGGGGCCAGGGTCCTACGAGCAGTACTTC.

This clonotype was seen a handful of times. The chain combines TRBV20-1 with TRBJ2-2, with D unresolved. The CDR3 loop spans 16 amino acids. V was cut by 4 bases and J by 0 bases, with 15 bases left in between. From germline, CDR1 is DFQATT and CDR2 SNEGSKA (reference sequence). DNA for the CDR3: TGCAGTGCTAAGAGACGGTCTGGGGCGAACACCGGGGAGCTGTTTTTT. Amino acids: CSAKRRSGANTGELFF.

This chain joins TRBV20-1 and TRBJ2-2; D is unresolved. CDR1 is DFQATT, CDR2 SNEGSKA, per germline (reference sequence). This CDR3 region has 15 residues. The V and J ends lost 6 bases and 1 base respectively, with 15 bases between them. CDR3: CSASSAHQNTGELFF. In DNA form, the CDR3 reads TGCAGTGCCAGCAGCGCCCATCAGAACACCGGGGAGCTGTTTTTT.